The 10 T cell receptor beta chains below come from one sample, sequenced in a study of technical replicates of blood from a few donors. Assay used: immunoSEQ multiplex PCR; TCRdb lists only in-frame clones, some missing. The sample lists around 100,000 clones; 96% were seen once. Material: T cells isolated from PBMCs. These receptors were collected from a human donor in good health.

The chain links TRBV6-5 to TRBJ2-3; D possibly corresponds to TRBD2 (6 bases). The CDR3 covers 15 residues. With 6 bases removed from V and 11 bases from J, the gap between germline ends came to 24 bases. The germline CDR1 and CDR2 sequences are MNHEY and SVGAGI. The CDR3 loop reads CASRTHQLAEMLQYF. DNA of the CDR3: TGTGCCAGCAGAACCCATCAACTAGCCGAAATGCTGCAGTATTTT.

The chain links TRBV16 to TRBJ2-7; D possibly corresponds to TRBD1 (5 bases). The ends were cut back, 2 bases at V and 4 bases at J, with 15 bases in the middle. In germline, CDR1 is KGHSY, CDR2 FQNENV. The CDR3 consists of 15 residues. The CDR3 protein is CASSQSRRAEYEQYF. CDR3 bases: TGTGCCAGCAGCCAAAGTCGCAGGGCGGAATACGAGCAGTACTTC.

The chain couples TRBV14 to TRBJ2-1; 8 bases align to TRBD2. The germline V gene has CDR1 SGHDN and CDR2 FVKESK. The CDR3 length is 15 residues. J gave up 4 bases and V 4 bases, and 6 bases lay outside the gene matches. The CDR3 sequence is CASSLRGVPYNEQFF. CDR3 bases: TGTGCCAGCAGCCTGCGGGGGGTACCTTACAATGAGCAGTTCTTC.

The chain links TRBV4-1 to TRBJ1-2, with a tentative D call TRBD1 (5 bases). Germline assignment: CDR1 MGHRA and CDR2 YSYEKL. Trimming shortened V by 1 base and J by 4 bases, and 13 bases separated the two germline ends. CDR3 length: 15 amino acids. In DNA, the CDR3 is TGCGCCAGCAGCCAAGGTCATACGGGGGGCTATGGCTACACCTTC. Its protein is CASSQGHTGGYGYTF.

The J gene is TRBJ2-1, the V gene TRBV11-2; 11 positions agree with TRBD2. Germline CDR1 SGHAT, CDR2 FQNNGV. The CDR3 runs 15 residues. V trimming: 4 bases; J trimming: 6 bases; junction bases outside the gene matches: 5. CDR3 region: CASSSTSGDPNEQFF. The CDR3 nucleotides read TGTGCCAGCAGCTCGACTAGCGGGGACCCCAATGAGCAGTTCTTC. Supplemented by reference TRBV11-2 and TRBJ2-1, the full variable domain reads EAGVAQSPRYKIIEKRQSVAFWCNPISGHATLYWYQQILGQGPKLLIQFQNNGVVDDSQLPKDRFSAERLKGVDSTLKIQPAKLEDSAVYLCASSSTSGDPNEQFFGPGTRLTVL.

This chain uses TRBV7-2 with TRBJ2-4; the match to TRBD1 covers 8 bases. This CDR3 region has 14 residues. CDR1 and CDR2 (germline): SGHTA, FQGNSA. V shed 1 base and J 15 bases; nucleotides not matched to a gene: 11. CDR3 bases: TGTGCCAGCAGCTTAGAACGGACAGGGCTTTCTTGGTACTTC. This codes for CASSLERTGLSWYF.

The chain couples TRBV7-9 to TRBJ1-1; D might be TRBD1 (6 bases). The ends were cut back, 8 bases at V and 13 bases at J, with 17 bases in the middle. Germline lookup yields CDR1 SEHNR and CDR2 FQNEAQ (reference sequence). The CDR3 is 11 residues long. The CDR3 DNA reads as TGTGCCAGCCAGGACAGTGGACGTGGTTTCTTT. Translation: CASQDSGRGFF.

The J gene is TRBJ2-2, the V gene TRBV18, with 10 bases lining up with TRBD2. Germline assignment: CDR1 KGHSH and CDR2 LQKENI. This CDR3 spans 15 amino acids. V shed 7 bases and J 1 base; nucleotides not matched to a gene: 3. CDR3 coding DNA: TGTGCCAGCTTGGGACTAGCGCTGAACACCGGGGAGCTGTTTTTT. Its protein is CASLGLALNTGELFF.

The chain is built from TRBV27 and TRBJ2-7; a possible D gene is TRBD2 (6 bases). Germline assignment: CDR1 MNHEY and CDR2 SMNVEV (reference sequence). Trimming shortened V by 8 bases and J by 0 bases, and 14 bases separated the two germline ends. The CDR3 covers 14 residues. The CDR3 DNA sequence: TGTGCCAGCGGCCAGGGACTCGCCTCCTACGAGCAGTACTTC. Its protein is CASGQGLASYEQYF.

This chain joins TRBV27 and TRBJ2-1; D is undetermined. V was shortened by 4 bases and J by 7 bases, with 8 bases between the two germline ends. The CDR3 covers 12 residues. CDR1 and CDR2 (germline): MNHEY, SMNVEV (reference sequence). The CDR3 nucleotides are TGTGCCAGCAGTTCACAACTAAATGAGCAGTTCTTC. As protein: CASSSQLNEQFF.